This T cell receptor (beta chain) was recovered during a study of glioma-infiltrating T cells. Amplification of TCR alpha and beta CDR3 regions from RNA used iRepertoire nested multiplex PCR. TCRdb redid the calling of the multiplex PCR reads with MiXCR, one entry per CDR3 protein. The data show 750 to 850 distinct CDR3 sequences, less than 20% seen once. This clonotype is labeled large. CDR3 length equals 12 residues. The germline gives CDR1 KGHDR, CDR2 SFDVKD. The V end was cut by 0 bases, the J end by 7 bases, with 3 bases between. The sample taken for sequencing was glioma tissue, nonneoplastic brain tissue, or PBMCs (not recorded which). The V call is TRBV24-1, the J call TRBJ1-5; no firm D call. The clonotype originates from a human donor with low-grade glioma or glioblastoma, undergoing nonglioma brain surgery, or in good health (not recorded which). The CDR3 loop is CATSDLAQPQHF. The CDR3 DNA reads as TGTGCCACCAGTGATTTGGCCCAGCCCCAGCATTTT.